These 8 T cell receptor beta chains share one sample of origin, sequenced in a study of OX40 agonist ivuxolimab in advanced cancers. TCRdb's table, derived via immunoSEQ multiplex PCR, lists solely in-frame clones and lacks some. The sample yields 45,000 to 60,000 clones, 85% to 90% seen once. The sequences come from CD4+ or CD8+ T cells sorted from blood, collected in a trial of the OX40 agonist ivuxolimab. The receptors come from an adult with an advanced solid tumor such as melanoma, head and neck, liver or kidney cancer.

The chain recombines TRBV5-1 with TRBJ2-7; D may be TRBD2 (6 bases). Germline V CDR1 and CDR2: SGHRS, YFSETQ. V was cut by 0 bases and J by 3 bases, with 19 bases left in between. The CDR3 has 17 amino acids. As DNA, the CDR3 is TGCGCCAGCAGCTTGGACCTAGGAGGGGCGTCGATCTACGAGCAGTACTTC. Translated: CASSLDLGGASIYEQYF.

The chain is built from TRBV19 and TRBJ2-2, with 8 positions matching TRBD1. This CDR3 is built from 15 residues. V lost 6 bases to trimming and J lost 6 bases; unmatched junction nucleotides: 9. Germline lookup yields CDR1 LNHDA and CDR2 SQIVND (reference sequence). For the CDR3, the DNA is TGTGCCAGTAGACGTACGACAGGGGCGGCCGGGGAGCTGTTTTTT. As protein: CASRRTTGAAGELFF.

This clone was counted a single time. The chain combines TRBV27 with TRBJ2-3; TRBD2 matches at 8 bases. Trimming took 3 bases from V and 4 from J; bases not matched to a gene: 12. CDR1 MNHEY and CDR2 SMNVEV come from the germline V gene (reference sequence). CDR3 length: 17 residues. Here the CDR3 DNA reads TGTGCCAGCAGTTTCCAAACTAGCGGTATCACCTCAGATACGCAGTATTTT. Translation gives CASSFQTSGITSDTQYF.

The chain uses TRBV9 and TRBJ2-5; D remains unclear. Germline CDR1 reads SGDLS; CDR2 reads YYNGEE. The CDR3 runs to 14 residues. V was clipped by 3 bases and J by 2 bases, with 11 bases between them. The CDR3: CASSGPQPQETQYF. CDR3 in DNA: TGTGCCAGCAGCGGCCCACAACCTCAAGAGACCCAGTACTTC.

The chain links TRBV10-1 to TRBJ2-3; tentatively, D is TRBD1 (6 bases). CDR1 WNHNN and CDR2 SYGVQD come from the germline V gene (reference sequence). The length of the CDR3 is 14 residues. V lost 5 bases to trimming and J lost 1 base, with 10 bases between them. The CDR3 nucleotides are TGCGCCAGCAGTCTGGACAGCCGCACAGATACGCAGTATTTT. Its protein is CASSLDSRTDTQYF.

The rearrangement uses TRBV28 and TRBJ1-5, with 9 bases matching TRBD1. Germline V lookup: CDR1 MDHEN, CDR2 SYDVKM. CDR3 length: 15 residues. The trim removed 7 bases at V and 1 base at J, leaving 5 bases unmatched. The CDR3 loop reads CASKNRGQSNQPQHF. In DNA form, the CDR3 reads TGTGCCAGCAAAAACAGGGGGCAGAGCAATCAGCCCCAGCATTTT.

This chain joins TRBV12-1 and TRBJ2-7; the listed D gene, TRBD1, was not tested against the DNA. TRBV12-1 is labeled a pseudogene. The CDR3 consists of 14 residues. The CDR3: CASSRRGRSGEQYF. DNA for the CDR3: TGTGCCAGCAGCCGCAGGGGGCGGTCAGGCGAGCAGTACTTC.

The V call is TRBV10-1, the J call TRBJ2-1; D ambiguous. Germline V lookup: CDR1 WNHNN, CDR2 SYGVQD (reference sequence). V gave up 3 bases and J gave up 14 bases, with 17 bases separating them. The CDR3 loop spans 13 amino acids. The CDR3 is CASSESNGVQEFF. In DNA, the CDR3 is TGCGCCAGCAGTGAATCCAATGGGGTTCAGGAGTTCTTC.